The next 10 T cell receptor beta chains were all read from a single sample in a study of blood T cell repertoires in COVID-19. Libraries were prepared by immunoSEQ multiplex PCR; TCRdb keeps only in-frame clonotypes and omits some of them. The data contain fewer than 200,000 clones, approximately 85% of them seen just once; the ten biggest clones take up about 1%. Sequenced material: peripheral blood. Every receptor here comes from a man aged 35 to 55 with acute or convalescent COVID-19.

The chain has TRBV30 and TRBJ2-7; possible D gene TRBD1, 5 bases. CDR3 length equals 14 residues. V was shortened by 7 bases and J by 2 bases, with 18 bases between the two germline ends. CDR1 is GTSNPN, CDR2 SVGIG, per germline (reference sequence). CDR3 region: CASSGVDNTYEQYF. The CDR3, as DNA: TGTGCCTCCTCTGGGGTGGACAACACCTACGAGCAGTACTTC.

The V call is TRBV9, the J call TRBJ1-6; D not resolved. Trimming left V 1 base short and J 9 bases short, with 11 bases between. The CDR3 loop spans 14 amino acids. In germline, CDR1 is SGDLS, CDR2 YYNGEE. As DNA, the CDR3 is TGTGCCAGCAGCGTAAGGGAGGCGAGTTCACCCCTCCACTTT. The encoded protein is CASSVREASSPLHF.

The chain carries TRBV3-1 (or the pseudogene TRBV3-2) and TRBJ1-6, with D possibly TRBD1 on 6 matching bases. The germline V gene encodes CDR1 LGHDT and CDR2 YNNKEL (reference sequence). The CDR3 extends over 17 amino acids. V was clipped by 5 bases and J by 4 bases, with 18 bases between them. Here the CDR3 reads CASSKLQDSLYNSPLHF. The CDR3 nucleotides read TGTGCCAGCAGCAAGTTACAGGACAGCCTATATAATTCACCCCTCCACTTT.

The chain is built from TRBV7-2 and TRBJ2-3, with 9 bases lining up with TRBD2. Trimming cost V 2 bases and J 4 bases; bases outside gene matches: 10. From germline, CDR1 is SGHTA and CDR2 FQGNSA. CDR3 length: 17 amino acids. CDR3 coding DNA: TGTGCCAGCAGCTTAAGGTTTGCAGCGGGGGGATCAGATACGCAGTATTTT. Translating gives CASSLRFAAGGSDTQYF.

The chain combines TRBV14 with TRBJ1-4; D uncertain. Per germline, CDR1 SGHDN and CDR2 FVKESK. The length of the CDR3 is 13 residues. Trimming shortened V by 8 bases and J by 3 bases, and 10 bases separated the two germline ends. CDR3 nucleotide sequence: TGTGCCAGCCGAAACAGTGCTAATGAAAAACTGTTTTTT. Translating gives CASRNSANEKLFF.

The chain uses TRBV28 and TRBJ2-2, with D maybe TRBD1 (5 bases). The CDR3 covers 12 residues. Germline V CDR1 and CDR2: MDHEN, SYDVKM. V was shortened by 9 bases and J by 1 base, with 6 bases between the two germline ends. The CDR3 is CASDRNTGELFF. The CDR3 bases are TGTGCCAGTGACAGGAACACCGGGGAGCTGTTTTTT.

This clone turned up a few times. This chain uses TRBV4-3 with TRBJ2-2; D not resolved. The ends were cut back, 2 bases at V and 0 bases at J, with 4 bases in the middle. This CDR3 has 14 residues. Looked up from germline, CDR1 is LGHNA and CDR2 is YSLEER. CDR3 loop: CASSQFANTGELFF. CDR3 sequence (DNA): TGCGCCAGCAGCCAATTCGCGAACACCGGGGAGCTGTTTTTT.

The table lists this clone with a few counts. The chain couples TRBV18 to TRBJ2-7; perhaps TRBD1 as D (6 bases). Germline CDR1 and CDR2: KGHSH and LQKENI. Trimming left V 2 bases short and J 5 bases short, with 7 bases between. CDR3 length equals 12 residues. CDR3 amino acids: CASSPRGNEQYF. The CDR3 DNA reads TGTGCCAGCTCACCAAGGGGGAACGAGCAGTACTTC.

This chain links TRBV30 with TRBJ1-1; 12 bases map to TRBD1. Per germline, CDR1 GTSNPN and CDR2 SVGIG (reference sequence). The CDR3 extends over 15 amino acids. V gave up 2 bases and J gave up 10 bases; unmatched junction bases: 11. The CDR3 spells CAWSPPGQGAPAAFF. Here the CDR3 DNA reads TGTGCCTGGAGTCCTCCGGGACAGGGGGCACCGGCAGCTTTCTTT.

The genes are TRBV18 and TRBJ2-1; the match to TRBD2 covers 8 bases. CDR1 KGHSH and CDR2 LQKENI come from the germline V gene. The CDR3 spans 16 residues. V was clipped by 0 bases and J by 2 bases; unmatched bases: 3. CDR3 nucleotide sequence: TGTGCCAGCTCACCACCGCCCGGGGGGGCCTACAATGAGCAGTTCTTC. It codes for CASSPPPGGAYNEQFF.